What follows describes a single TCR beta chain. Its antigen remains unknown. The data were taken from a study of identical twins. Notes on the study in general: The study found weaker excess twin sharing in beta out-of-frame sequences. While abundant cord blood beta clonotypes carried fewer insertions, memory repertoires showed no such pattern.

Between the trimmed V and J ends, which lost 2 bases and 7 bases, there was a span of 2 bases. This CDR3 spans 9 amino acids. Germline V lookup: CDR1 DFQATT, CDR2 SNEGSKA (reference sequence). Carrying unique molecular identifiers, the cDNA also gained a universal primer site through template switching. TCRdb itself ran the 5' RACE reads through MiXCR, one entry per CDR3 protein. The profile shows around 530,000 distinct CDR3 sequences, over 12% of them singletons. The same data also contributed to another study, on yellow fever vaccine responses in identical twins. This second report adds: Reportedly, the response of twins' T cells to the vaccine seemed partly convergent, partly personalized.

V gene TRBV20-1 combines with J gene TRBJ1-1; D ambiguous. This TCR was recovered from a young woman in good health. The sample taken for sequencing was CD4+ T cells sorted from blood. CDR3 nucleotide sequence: TGCAGTGCTAGAAATGAAGCTTTCTTT. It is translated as CSARNEAFF.